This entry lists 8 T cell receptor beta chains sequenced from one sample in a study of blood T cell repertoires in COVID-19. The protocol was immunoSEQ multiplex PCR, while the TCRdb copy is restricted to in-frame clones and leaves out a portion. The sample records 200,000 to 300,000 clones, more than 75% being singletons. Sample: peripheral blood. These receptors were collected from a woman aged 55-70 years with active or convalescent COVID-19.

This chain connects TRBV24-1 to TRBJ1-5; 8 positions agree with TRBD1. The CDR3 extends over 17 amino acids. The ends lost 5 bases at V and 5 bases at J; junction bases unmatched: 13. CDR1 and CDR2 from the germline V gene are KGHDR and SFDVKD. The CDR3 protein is CATSGGLSGQGDQPQHF. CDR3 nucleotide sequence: TGTGCCACCAGTGGAGGACTCTCAGGACAGGGAGATCAGCCCCAGCATTTT.

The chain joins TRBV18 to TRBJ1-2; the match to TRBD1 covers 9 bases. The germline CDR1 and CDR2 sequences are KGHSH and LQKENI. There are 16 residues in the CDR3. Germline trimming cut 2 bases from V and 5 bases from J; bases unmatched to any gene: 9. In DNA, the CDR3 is TGTGCCAGCTCACCAGTAAGACAGGGGGGAAGTTATGGCTACACCTTC. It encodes CASSPVRQGGSYGYTF.

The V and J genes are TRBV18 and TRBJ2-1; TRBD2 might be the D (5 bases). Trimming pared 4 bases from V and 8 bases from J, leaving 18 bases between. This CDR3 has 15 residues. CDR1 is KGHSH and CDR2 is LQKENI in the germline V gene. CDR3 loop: CASSRESGMLDEQFF. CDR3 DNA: TGTGCCAGCTCACGGGAAAGCGGTATGCTCGATGAGCAGTTCTTC.

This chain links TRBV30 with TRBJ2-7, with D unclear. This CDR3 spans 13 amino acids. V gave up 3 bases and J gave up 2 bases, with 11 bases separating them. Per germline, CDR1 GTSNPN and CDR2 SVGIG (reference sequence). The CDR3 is CAWSLGGTYEQYF. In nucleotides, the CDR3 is TGTGCCTGGAGCCTCGGCGGAACCTACGAGCAGTACTTC.

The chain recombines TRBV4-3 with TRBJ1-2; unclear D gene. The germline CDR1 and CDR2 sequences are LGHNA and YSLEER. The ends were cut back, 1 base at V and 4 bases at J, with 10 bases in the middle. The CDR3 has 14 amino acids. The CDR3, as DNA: TGCGCCAGCAGCCAAGCCACGAGTGCCTATGGCTACACCTTC. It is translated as CASSQATSAYGYTF.

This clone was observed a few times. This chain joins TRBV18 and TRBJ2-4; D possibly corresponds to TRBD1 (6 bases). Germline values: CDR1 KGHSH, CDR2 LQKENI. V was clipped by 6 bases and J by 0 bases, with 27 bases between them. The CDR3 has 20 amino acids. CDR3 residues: CASSPRGTIGTYLAKNIQYF. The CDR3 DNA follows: TGTGCCAGCTCGCCCAGGGGAACGATAGGTACCTACCTAGCCAAAAACATTCAGTACTTC.

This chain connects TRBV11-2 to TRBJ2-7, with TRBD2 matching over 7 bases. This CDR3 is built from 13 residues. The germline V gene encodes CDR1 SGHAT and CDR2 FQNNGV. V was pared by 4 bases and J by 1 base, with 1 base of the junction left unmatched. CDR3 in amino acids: CASSSLASYEQYF. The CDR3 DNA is TGTGCCAGCAGCTCACTAGCGTCCTACGAGCAGTACTTC.

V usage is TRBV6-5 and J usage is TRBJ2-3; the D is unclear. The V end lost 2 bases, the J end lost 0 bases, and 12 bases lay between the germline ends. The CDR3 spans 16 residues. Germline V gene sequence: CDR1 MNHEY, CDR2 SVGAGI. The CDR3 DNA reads TGTGCCAGCAGTTACCCCCTGTGGCCTAGCACAGATACGCAGTATTTT. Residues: CASSYPLWPSTDTQYF.